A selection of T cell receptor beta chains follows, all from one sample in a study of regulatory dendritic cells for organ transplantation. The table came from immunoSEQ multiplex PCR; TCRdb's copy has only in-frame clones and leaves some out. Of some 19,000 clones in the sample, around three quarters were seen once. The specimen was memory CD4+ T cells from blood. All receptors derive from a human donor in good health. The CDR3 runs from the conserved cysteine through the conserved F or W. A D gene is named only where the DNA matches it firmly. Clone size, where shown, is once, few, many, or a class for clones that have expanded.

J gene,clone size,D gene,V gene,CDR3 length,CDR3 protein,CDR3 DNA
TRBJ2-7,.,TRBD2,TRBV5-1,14,CASSPAAGAYEQYF,TGCGCCAGCAGCCCCGCCGCGGGAGCCTACGAGCAGTACTTC
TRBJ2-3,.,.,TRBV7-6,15,CASSLVGTSTDTQYF,TGTGCCAGCAGCTTAGTTGGCACCAGCACAGATACGCAGTATTTT
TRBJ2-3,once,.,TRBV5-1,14,CASSGGTNTDTQYF,TGCGCCAGCAGCGGCGGGACGAACACAGATACGCAGTATTTT
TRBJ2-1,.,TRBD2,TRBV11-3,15,CASSRLAGGYNEQFF,TGTGCCAGCAGCCGACTAGCGGGGGGCTACAATGAGCAGTTCTTC
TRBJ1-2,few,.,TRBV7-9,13,CASSTTENYGYTF,TGTGCCAGCAGCACGACAGAAAACTATGGCTACACCTTC
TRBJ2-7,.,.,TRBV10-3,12,CAISGDSREQYF,TGTGCCATCAGTGGCGACAGCCGGGAGCAGTACTTC
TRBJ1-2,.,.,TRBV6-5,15,CASSYSKGTNYGYTF,TGTGCCAGCAGTTACTCGAAGGGGACAAACTATGGCTACACCTTC
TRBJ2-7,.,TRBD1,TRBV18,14,CASSPGTGLSEQYF,TGTGCCAGCTCACCCGGGACAGGGCTTTCCGAGCAGTACTTC
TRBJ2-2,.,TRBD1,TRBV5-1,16,CASSLSGTGNTGELFF,TGCGCCAGCAGCTTGTCCGGGACAGGGAACACCGGGGAGCTGTTTTTT
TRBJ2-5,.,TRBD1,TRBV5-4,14,CASTEGQAKETQYF,TGTGCCAGCACTGAAGGACAGGCAAAAGAGACCCAGTACTTC
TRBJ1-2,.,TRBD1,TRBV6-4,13,CASSDQGEDGYTF,TGTGCCAGCAGTGACCAGGGGGAGGATGGCTACACCTTC
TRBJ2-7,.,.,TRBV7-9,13,CASGGSSSYEQYF,TGTGCCAGTGGAGGGTCGAGCTCCTACGAGCAGTACTTC
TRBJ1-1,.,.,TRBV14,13,CASSQGQVVAAFF,TGTGCCAGCAGCCAAGGGCAGGTTGTTGCAGCTTTCTTT
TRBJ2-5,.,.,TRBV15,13,CATSRAGKETQYF,TGTGCCACCAGCAGAGCAGGGAAAGAGACCCAGTACTTC
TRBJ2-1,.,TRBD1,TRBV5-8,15,CASSFGQGGYNEQFF,TGTGCCAGCAGCTTTGGACAGGGGGGATACAATGAGCAGTTCTTC
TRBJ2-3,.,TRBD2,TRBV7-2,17,CASSLAPSGGATDTQYF,TGTGCCAGCAGCCTGGCCCCTAGCGGGGGGGCGACAGATACGCAGTATTTT
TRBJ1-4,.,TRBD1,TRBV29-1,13,CSVLTGDNEKLFF,TGCAGCGTTCTGACAGGGGATAATGAAAAACTGTTTTTT
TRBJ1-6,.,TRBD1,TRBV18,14,CASSPGQGNSPLHF,TGTGCCAGCTCACCCGGACAGGGGAATTCACCCCTCCACTTT
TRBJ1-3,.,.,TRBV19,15,CASSNQVASGNTIYF,TGTGCCAGTAGTAATCAGGTCGCCTCTGGAAACACCATATATTTT
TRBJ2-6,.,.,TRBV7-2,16,CASSSPPGSGANVLTF,TGTGCCAGCAGCTCCCCCCCGGGGTCTGGGGCCAACGTCCTGACTTTC
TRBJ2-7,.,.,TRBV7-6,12,CASSHSGSEQYF,TGTGCCAGCAGCCATTCGGGAAGCGAGCAGTACTTC
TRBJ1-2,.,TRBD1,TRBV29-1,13,CSVGTGQGDGYTF,TGCAGCGTTGGGACCGGACAGGGAGATGGCTACACCTTC